This T cell receptor beta chain was profiled in a study of spatial heterogeneity in lung cancer. Study at large: Sequences of the beta chain were consistently detected in greater numbers than alpha-chain sequences.

TCRdb recomputed calls from the 5' RACE reads with MiXCR, one row per CDR3 protein. The sample lists tens of thousands of distinct CDR3 sequences, roughly 7.4% occurring once. CDR3 size: 13 residues. CDR1 SGHRS and CDR2 YFSETQ come from the germline V gene. V lost 4 bases and J 5 bases, leaving 10 bases between the germline ends. Regarding time point: blood at routine non-recurrence follow-up after resection. Whole RNA was taken from tumor, nontumor lung or frozen PBMC; it was then sequenced unsorted. This clonotype was observed at least ten times. The genes are TRBV5-1 and TRBJ1-5; D gene ambiguous. This TCR was sampled from a female donor with early-stage non-small cell lung cancer. The source was PBMCs, collected at follow-up. CDR3: CASSIGPDQPQHF. The DNA of the CDR3 is TGCGCCAGCAGCATTGGACCCGATCAGCCCCAGCATTTT. Full variable domain (missing parts from reference TRBV5-1 and TRBJ1-5): KAGVTQTPRYLIKTRGQQVTLSCSPISGHRSVSWYQQTPGQGLQFLFEYFSETQRNKGNFPGRFSGRQFSNSRSEMNVSTLELGDSALYLCASSIGPDQPQHFGDGTRLSIL.